The rows below give T cell receptor beta chains drawn from one sample of a study of identical twins. TCRdb processed the 5' RACE reads anew with MiXCR; each CDR3 protein has one entry. There are roughly 690,000 distinct CDR3 sequences in the sample; over 5% occur only once, and around 1.7% lies in the top ten. The sequenced sample consisted of naive T cells sorted from blood. Receptors originate from a young man in good health. Both conserved end residues are part of each CDR3. D genes are given only for firm matches. Some rows have no size entry. The others give once, few or many, or a class for an expanded clone.

TRBV12-3/TRBV12-4	NA	few	TRBJ2-1	TGTGCCAGCAAGAGGAGCTCCTACAATGAGCAGTTCTTC	CASKRSSYNEQFF
TRBV27	NA	many	TRBJ2-3	TGTGCCAGCAGGGGGTTCATTCCGGGACAAGATACGCAGTATTTT	CASRGFIPGQDTQYF
TRBV6-2/TRBV6-3	NA	few	TRBJ2-7	TGTGCCAGCAGGCTTTATGACGGACCACCCTACGAGCAGTACTTC	CASRLYDGPPYEQYF
TRBV12-3/TRBV12-4	TRBD2	many	TRBJ2-5	TGTGCCAGCAGAGCACTAGCGGGACAAGAGACCCAGTACTTC	CASRALAGQETQYF
TRBV4-1	TRBD1	many	TRBJ2-2	TGCGCCAGCCTCCCGGACAGGGGGGACACCGGGGAGCTGTTTTTT	CASLPDRGDTGELFF
TRBV5-1	NA	many	TRBJ2-5	TGCGCCAGCAGCTTGGAGGGGATACGGGAGACCCAGTACTTC	CASSLEGIRETQYF
TRBV12-3/TRBV12-4	TRBD2	many	TRBJ2-3	TGTGCCAGCAGTTTACTAGCGGGAACTAGCACAGATACGCAGTATTTT	CASSLLAGTSTDTQYF
TRBV7-2	TRBD1	many	TRBJ1-5	TGTGCCTGCTCGACAGGGGTTAGCAATCAGCCCCAGCATTTT	CACSTGVSNQPQHF
TRBV20-1	NA	NA	TRBJ1-2	TGCAGTGCTTACTCGGGGGACCCCGGCTACACCTTC	CSAYSGDPGYTF
TRBV28	TRBD1	many	TRBJ2-3	TGTGCCAGCAGCGCCGACAGGGGCCATTTTCTCCCTCCCACAGATACGCAGTATTTT	CASSADRGHFLPPTDTQYF
TRBV20-1	NA	many	TRBJ2-7	TGCAGTGCCCCAGAGACACCCTACGAGCAGTACTTC	CSAPETPYEQYF
TRBV12-3/TRBV12-4	NA	many	TRBJ2-1	TGTGCCAGCAGTCCCGGTTGGGGCCCCTCCTACAATGAGCAGTTCTTC	CASSPGWGPSYNEQFF
TRBV27	TRBD1	many	TRBJ2-1	TGTGCCAGCAGTACCAACAGGGGCTACAATGAGCAGTTCTTC	CASSTNRGYNEQFF
TRBV18	TRBD2	few	TRBJ2-1	TGTGCCAGCTCACCTCGGGGGGGTCCGGGCAATGAGCAGTTCTTC	CASSPRGGPGNEQFF
TRBV12-3/TRBV12-4	NA	many	TRBJ2-2	TGTGCCAGCGGGGCGAACACCGGGGAGCTGTTTTTT	CASGANTGELFF
TRBV9	TRBD2	NA	TRBJ2-1	TGTGCCAGCAGCGTCACGGGACTAGCGAATGAGCAGTTCTTC	CASSVTGLANEQFF
TRBV28	NA	many	TRBJ1-2	TGTGCCAGCAGTTCGCCCGGGTATGGCTACACCTTC	CASSSPGYGYTF
TRBV12-3/TRBV12-4	TRBD2	many	TRBJ2-3	TGTGCCAGCAGTTCTCGACTAGCGGGGAGTGCAGATACGCAGTATTTT	CASSSRLAGSADTQYF
TRBV7-8	TRBD1	many	TRBJ2-7	TGTGCCAGCAGCCCAGGGACAGTAGATTCCTACGAGCAGTACTTC	CASSPGTVDSYEQYF
TRBV4-2	TRBD2	NA	TRBJ2-2	TGTGCCAGCAGTGGGGTTGGAGCGGGAGCGGGCGGGGAGCTGTTTTTT	CASSGVGAGAGGELFF
TRBV6-2/TRBV6-3	NA	NA	TRBJ1-1	TGTGCCAGCTCATTTAGAGCCACTGAAGCTTTCTTT	CASSFRATEAFF
TRBV20-1	TRBD2	NA	TRBJ2-1	TGCAGTGCTAGAGATCGAGACGCGGCGGGAGAAAACAATGAGCAGTTCTTC	CSARDRDAAGENNEQFF
TRBV11-3	TRBD2	few	TRBJ2-4	TGTGCCAGCAGCTCTTTTAGCGGGGTAGCCAAAAACATTCAGTACTTC	CASSSFSGVAKNIQYF
TRBV7-9	NA	few	TRBJ2-1	TGTGCCAGCAGCTTAGGGGCAGCTAGCGAGTGGAGCGATGAGCAGTTCTTC	CASSLGAASEWSDEQFF
TRBV3-1	NA	NA	TRBJ2-3	TGTGCCAGCAGCCAAGCTCCCGGCACAGATACGCAGTATTTT	CASSQAPGTDTQYF
TRBV12-3/TRBV12-4	NA	many	TRBJ1-1	TGTGCCAGCTCGTACTCCTTTGGCACTGAAGCTTTCTTT	CASSYSFGTEAFF
TRBV3-1	NA	many	TRBJ2-1	TGTGCCAGCAGCCAAGCTGGGCAGTACAATGAGCAGTTCTTC	CASSQAGQYNEQFF
TRBV20-1	TRBD1	few	TRBJ2-2	TGCAGTGCTAGAGACCCACAGGGGGCAAACGGGGAGCTGTTTTTT	CSARDPQGANGELFF
TRBV12-3/TRBV12-4	TRBD2	many	TRBJ2-1	TGTGCCAGCATCCCGGGAGGCTCCTACAATGAGCAGTTCTTC	CASIPGGSYNEQFF
TRBV20-1	NA	NA	TRBJ2-1	TGCAGTGCTAGAGCCCCGACCGAGCAGTTCTTC	CSARAPTEQFF
TRBV6-2/TRBV6-3	NA	NA	TRBJ2-3	TGTGCCAGCAGTTACTTACTAGCAGGAGATACGCAGTATTTT	CASSYLLAGDTQYF
TRBV29-1	NA	many	TRBJ1-2	TGCAGCGTTGAAGATCGTATGGTGAACTATGGCTACACCTTC	CSVEDRMVNYGYTF
TRBV5-1	NA	many	TRBJ1-2	TGCGCCAGCAGCTTGGAACAGCTTAACTATGGCTACACCTTC	CASSLEQLNYGYTF
TRBV11-1	TRBD2	many	TRBJ2-3	TGTGCCAGCAGCTTACCGCGGGAGGTCCCCTCTAGCACAGATACGCAGTATTTT	CASSLPREVPSSTDTQYF
TRBV29-1	NA	NA	TRBJ1-1	TGCAGCGTTGATTCGCCCCACAGGGTTGAAGCTTTCTTT	CSVDSPHRVEAFF
TRBV5-1	NA	many	TRBJ2-3	TGCGCCAGCAGCTCCACATCAAACGCAGGGATCGATACGCAGTATTTT	CASSSTSNAGIDTQYF